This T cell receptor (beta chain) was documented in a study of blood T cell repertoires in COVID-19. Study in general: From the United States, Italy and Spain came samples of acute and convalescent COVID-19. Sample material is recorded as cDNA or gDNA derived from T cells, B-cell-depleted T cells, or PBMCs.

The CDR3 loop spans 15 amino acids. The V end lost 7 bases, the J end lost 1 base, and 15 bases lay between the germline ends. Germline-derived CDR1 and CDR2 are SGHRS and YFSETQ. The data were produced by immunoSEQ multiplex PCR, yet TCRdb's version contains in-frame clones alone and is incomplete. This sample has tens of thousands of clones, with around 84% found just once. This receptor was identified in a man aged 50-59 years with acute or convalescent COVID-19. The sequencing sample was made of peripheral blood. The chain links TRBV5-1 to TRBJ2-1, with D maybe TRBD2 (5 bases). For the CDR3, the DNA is TGCGCCAGCGTCAGAGAGGGCGTTTCCTACAATGAGCAGTTCTTC. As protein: CASVREGVSYNEQFF.